This record concerns one TCR beta chain sequence. This specimen comes from a study of CD4+ T cells in melanoma. Assay used: immunoSEQ multiplex PCR; TCRdb lists only in-frame clones, some missing. The data show roughly 54,000 clones, about 91% seen once. The sequenced sample consisted of peripheral blood. The sequence derives from a human donor with melanoma.

CDR3 bases: TGCGCCACTACCACTGGGACTAGCGCGGCTCACAATGAGCAGTTCTTC. Its translation: CATTTGTSAAHNEQFF. The rearrangement uses TRBV10-2 and TRBJ2-1; 10 bases line up with TRBD2. The germline V gene encodes CDR1 WSHSY and CDR2 SAAADI. This CDR3 comprises 16 residues. The V gene end was trimmed by 10 bases and the J gene end by 5 bases; junction bases not matched to a gene: 14.